The source of this TCR beta chain is a study of OX40 agonist ivuxolimab in advanced cancers. Study details: People in dose escalation had one of these cancers: hepatocellular carcinoma, melanoma, renal cell or head and neck cancer. Previous treatment with anti-PD-1, anti-PD-L1 or anti-CTLA-4 therapy was allowed; approximately 40% had received some. General observations from the study: At 0.1 to 3.0 mg/kg and by week 6, clonal expansion occurred in CD4+ and CD8+ blood T cells. Partial responders treated at 0.1-3.0 mg/kg exhibited clonal expansion among the lowest measured.

As concerns this clone: Antigen specificity is unknown.

The CDR3 runs to 19 residues. Per the germline V gene, CDR1 is SGHNT and CDR2 is YYREEE (reference sequence). V gave up 4 bases and J gave up 0 bases; unmatched junction bases: 14. Profiling relied on immunoSEQ multiplex PCR, and the TCRdb table lists in-frame clones only, not all of them. The data contain about 64,000 clones, about 89% of them seen just once; the ten biggest clones take up over 4%. The source material was CD4+ or CD8+ T cells sorted from blood, sampled in a trial of the OX40 agonist ivuxolimab. The chain uses TRBV5-4 and TRBJ2-1, with TRBD1 matching 9 bases. This receptor was identified in an adult with an advanced solid tumor such as melanoma, head and neck, liver or kidney cancer. CDR3 nucleotides: TGTGCCAGCAGCCTCCCCGGGACAGGGAAGTTCGGCTCCTACAATGAGCAGTTCTTC. Protein: CASSLPGTGKFGSYNEQFF. Together with reference TRBV5-4 and TRBJ2-1, the CDR3 gives the full variable domain: ETGVTQSPTHLIKTRGQQVTLRCSSQSGHNTVSWYQQALGQGPQFIFQYYREEENGRGNFPPRFSGLQFPNYSSELNVNALELDDSALYLCASSLPGTGKFGSYNEQFFGPGTRLTVL.